Given below is one T cell receptor (beta chain) in context. Other DNA sequences in this sample translate to the same CDR3. Authors' analysis steps: Nucleated cell counts were estimated from reference gene primer amplification. The data were produced by immunoSEQ multiplex PCR, yet TCRdb's version contains in-frame clones alone and is incomplete. The V and J calls and the clone size are those of that table, but D and trimming were determined from the DNA. The sample lists 200,000 to 250,000 clones, 80% to 90% occurring once. The data derive from a study of blood T cell repertoires in COVID-19. The wider study: COVID-19 samples, acute and convalescent, were from the United States, Italy and Spain. T cells, B-cell-depleted T cells, or PBMCs supplied cDNA or gDNA.

Trimming removed 6 bases from V and 4 bases from J, with 7 bases in between. Germline V CDR1 and CDR2: SQVTM, ANQGSEA. CDR3 length: 11 residues. The origin of this receptor is a man in his sixties with acute or convalescent COVID-19. The rearrangement uses TRBV29-1 and TRBJ2-1; D is perhaps TRBD1 (5 bases). The specimen sequenced was peripheral blood. The CDR3: CSVDSYNEQFF. The CDR3 bases are TGCAGCGTAGACAGTTACAATGAGCAGTTCTTC.